These 28 T cell receptor beta chains were sequenced from one sample in a study of blood T cells in healthy people across ages. A second about 6 to 12 cycle PCR used barcoded and J-beta primers. TCRdb processed the 5' RACE reads anew with MiXCR; each CDR3 protein has one entry. This sample has some 1.5 million distinct CDR3 sequences, with approximately 30% found just once. Input material: blood. Source of these receptors: a woman under 40 in good health.

At least ten counts were recorded for this clonotype. This sequence joins TRBV20-1 and TRBJ2-1, with 7 bases aligning to TRBD2. CDR1 is DFQATT, CDR2 SNEGSKA, per germline (reference sequence). The CDR3 has 13 amino acids. Trimming cost V 3 bases and J 5 bases; bases outside gene matches: 4. The CDR3 coding sequence is TGCAGTGCTAGCCCTAGCGGAGACAATGAGCAGTTCTTC. Translation: CSASPSGDNEQFF.

This clonotype appeared a few times. The chain has TRBV7-2 and TRBJ2-6, with no clear D. Germline lookup yields CDR1 SGHTA and CDR2 FQGNSA. Deletions cut 3 bases from V and 1 base from J, with 10 bases between. The CDR3 length is 16 residues. For the CDR3, the DNA is TGTGCCAGCAGCTTCGGATGGGTTTCTGGGGCCAACGTCCTGACTTTC. Translating gives CASSFGWVSGANVLTF.

This clonotype occurred a few times. V usage is TRBV20-1 and J usage is TRBJ1-5, with 12 nucleotides matching TRBD1. The V gene's germline CDR1 is DFQATT and CDR2 SNEGSKA (reference sequence). The ends lost 1 base at V and 8 bases at J; junction bases unmatched: 3. This CDR3 contains 14 residues. CDR3 loop: CSARVGTGGKPQHF. The CDR3 nucleotides read TGCAGTGCTAGAGTCGGGACAGGGGGCAAGCCCCAGCATTTT.

The genes are TRBV9 and TRBJ1-2; 7 bases fit TRBD1. Germline CDR1 reads SGDLS; CDR2 reads YYNGEE. This CDR3 comprises 16 residues. With V trimmed by 1 base and J by 0 bases, 6 bases remained unmatched. The CDR3 DNA reads as TGTGCCAGCAGCGTAAATTACAGGGGCCCTAACTATGGCTACACCTTC. Translation: CASSVNYRGPNYGYTF.

J is TRBJ1-2 and V is TRBV5-4, with 9 bases that match TRBD1. V lost 2 bases to trimming and J lost 8 bases; unmatched junction nucleotides: 7. Germline V gene lookup returns CDR1 SGHNT and CDR2 YYREEE (reference sequence). This CDR3 is built from 14 residues. The CDR3 coding sequence is TGTGCCAGCAGCTTTCGCCGACAGGGGGAAGGCTACACCTTC. Translated, it gives CASSFRRQGEGYTF.

This clonotype was observed a single time. The V call is TRBV7-2, the J call TRBJ1-2; no clear D. The CDR3 has 15 residues. Germline CDR1 and CDR2: SGHTA and FQGNSA. Trimming cost V 5 bases and J 1 base, with 14 bases left between them. CDR3 region: CASSPDGVFNYGYTF. As DNA, the CDR3 is TGTGCCAGCAGCCCCGACGGAGTTTTTAACTATGGCTACACCTTC.

This clonotype occurred many times. The V and J genes are TRBV7-9 and TRBJ2-1, with D perhaps assigned TRBD1 or TRBD2 (6 bases each). Germline CDR1 SEHNR, CDR2 FQNEAQ (reference sequence). V was trimmed by 5 bases and J by 1 base, leaving 12 bases between them. This CDR3 spans 15 amino acids. CDR3 nucleotides: TGTGCCAGCAGCCCAACAGGGAGGTCCTACAATGAGCAGTTCTTC. Translating it yields CASSPTGRSYNEQFF.

A remark on this clonotype: A much larger clone lies one base from this, so it may be a read error. This chain connects TRBV20-1 to TRBJ2-5, with D hard to call. The DNA matches TRBJ2-7 better at its end, which makes the J call doubtful. Germline lookup yields CDR1 DFQATT and CDR2 SNEGSKA (reference sequence). The CDR3 consists of 12 residues. Written as DNA, the CDR3 is TGCAGTGCTAGAACCGAAGTCTACGAGCAGTACTTC. The encoded protein is CSARTEVYEQYF.

Concerning this clonotype itself: A much larger clone differs from this one at a single base, so this may be a read error. Because it lacks the conserved phenylalanine or tryptophan at the end, this CDR3 is likely a read error. The V gene is TRBV4-1, the J gene TRBJ2-5; possible D gene TRBD2, 6 bases. This CDR3 is built from 14 residues. Germline assignment: CDR1 MGHRA and CDR2 YSYEKL. Trimming took 1 base from V and 11 from J, leaving 17 bases between them. CDR3 sequence: CASSQGAGGVEQYC. CDR3 DNA: TGCGCCAGCAGCCAAGGTGCAGGCGGGGTTGAGCAGTACTGC.

Here the CDR3 DNA reads TGCAGTGCTAGAGATAGGGACAGGAGCCAAGAGACCCAGTACTTC. Translating gives CSARDRDRSQETQYF. V and J are TRBV20-1 and TRBJ2-5, with 8 bases fitting TRBD1. The CDR3 contains 15 residues. J was trimmed by 1 base and V by 0 bases; bases with no gene match: 4. The germline V gene encodes CDR1 DFQATT and CDR2 SNEGSKA (reference sequence).

This clonotype has more than one count but fewer than ten. The chain recombines TRBV6-2 or TRBV6-3 with TRBJ2-2, with 8 bases aligning to TRBD2. This CDR3 spans 19 amino acids. Germline V gene data show CDR1 as MNHEY and CDR2 as SVGEGT. Trimming removed 10 bases from V and 0 bases from J; junction bases left unmatched: 19. CDR3 sequence (DNA): TGTGCCACAACAAACCCGGGACTAGGAGGCGGATCGAACACCGGGGAGCTGTTTTTT. Translated, it gives CATTNPGLGGGSNTGELFF.

With respect to this clonotype: A much bigger clone sits one base away, suggesting this may be a read error. This chain connects TRBV29-1 to TRBJ2-1, with 7 nucleotides matching TRBD1. This CDR3 contains 14 residues. Germline V gene sequence: CDR1 SQVTM, CDR2 ANQGSEA. J gave up 8 bases and V 2 bases, and 9 bases lay outside the gene matches. CDR3 DNA sequence: TGCAGCGTTGAAAGGGGGCGCTTAGGCGATGAGCAGTTCTTC. Amino acid sequence: CSVERGRLGDEQFF.

V is TRBV7-2 and J is TRBJ2-1, with D possibly called TRBD1 or TRBD2 (5 bases each). The CDR3 spans 15 residues. V was pared by 2 bases and J by 6 bases, with 14 bases between. In germline, CDR1 is SGHTA, CDR2 FQGNSA. For the CDR3, the DNA is TGTGCCAGCAGCTTAATGTCTGTGGGGACCAATGAGCAGTTCTTC. Translated, it gives CASSLMSVGTNEQFF. Full variable domain (outside the CDR3, taken from reference TRBV7-2 and TRBJ2-1): GAGVSQSPSNKVTEKGKDVELRCDPISGHTALYWYRQSLGQGLEFLIYFQGNSAPDKSGLPSDRFSAERTGGSVSTLTIQRTQQEDSAVYLCASSLMSVGTNEQFFGPGTRLTVL.

This clonotype was seen at least ten times. V usage is TRBV6-1 and J usage is TRBJ2-7; 11 nucleotides align to TRBD2. CDR3 length: 17 amino acids. V lost 6 bases and J lost 6; bases outside the gene matches: 16. The germline gives CDR1 MNHNS, CDR2 SASEGT. CDR3 sequence (DNA): TGTGCCAGCAGCTCTAAGGGTACTAGCGGGAGATCTGGCGAGCAGTACTTC. This encodes CASSSKGTSGRSGEQYF.

This clonotype was seen a few times. V gene TRBV29-1 combines with J gene TRBJ2-3, with 8 bases aligning to TRBD1. This CDR3 contains 12 residues. Germline V CDR1 and CDR2: SQVTM, ANQGSEA. Germline trimming cut 5 bases from V and 4 bases from J; bases unmatched to any gene: 2. The CDR3 nucleotides are TGCAGCGTTCAGGGGGCATCAGATACGCAGTATTTT. Protein sequence: CSVQGASDTQYF.

Ten or more counts support this clonotype. V is TRBV12-3 or TRBV12-4 and J is TRBJ2-1; TRBD1 agrees at 9 bases. The CDR3 runs 14 residues. The V segment lost 5 bases and the J segment 10 bases; nucleotides outside the gene matches: 9. The CDR3 sequence is CASSTWDRVIEQFF. CDR3 sequence (DNA): TGTGCCAGCAGTACCTGGGACAGGGTCATCGAGCAGTTCTTC.

The sample holds a few counts of this clonotype. The rearrangement uses TRBV18 and TRBJ2-4, with 7 positions matching TRBD2. The germline CDR1 and CDR2 sequences are KGHSH and LQKENI. The CDR3 sequence is 17 residues long. Trimming removed 0 bases from V and 1 base from J; junction bases left unmatched: 6. The CDR3 DNA reads TGTGCCAGCTCACCACCTAGCGGGTTTTCGGCCAAAAACATTCAGTACTTC. The encoded protein is CASSPPSGFSAKNIQYF.

This clonotype was counted between two and nine times. The V call is TRBV7-2, the J call TRBJ2-7; 8 nucleotides line up with TRBD1. Germline loops: CDR1 SGHTA, CDR2 FQGNSA. With 5 bases clipped from V and 0 bases from J, the junction kept 6 bases outside the gene matches. The CDR3 totals 15 residues. The CDR3 sequence: CASSPTGAGSYEQYF. In DNA form, the CDR3 reads TGTGCCAGCAGCCCGACAGGGGCAGGCTCCTACGAGCAGTACTTC.

The chain uses TRBV6-5 and TRBJ1-2; tentatively, D is TRBD1 (5 bases). The V end lost 2 bases, the J end lost 5 bases, and 12 bases lay between the germline ends. Germline V gene sequence: CDR1 MNHEY, CDR2 SVGAGI. The CDR3 contains 14 residues. DNA for the CDR3: TGTGCCAGCAGTTACGCGGACAAGGGGTATGGCTACACCTTC. Protein product: CASSYADKGYGYTF.

The rearrangement uses TRBV5-1 and TRBJ2-1; D is uncertain. The V gene's germline CDR1 is SGHRS and CDR2 YFSETQ. The CDR3 has 13 amino acids. V was shortened by 0 bases and J by 6 bases, with 7 bases between the two germline ends. Here the CDR3 reads CASSLEWRNEQFF. DNA for the CDR3: TGCGCCAGCAGCTTGGAGTGGCGCAATGAGCAGTTCTTC.

J is TRBJ2-4 and V is TRBV20-1; D call uncertain. The germline V gene has CDR1 DFQATT and CDR2 SNEGSKA (reference sequence). This CDR3 region has 12 residues. The ends were cut back, 5 bases at V and 11 bases at J, with 16 bases in the middle. The CDR3, as DNA: TGCAGTGCTCTCCGACCAAATGACGTTCAGTACTTC. Amino acid sequence: CSALRPNDVQYF.

The chain carries TRBV27 and TRBJ1-5; 10 nucleotides align to TRBD1. This CDR3 contains 17 residues. From germline, CDR1 is MNHEY and CDR2 SMNVEV (reference sequence). V gave up 0 bases and J gave up 4 bases; unmatched junction bases: 6. CDR3 amino acids: CASSLSKGQGVNQPQHF. The CDR3 nucleotides are TGTGCCAGCAGTTTATCCAAAGGACAGGGGGTAAATCAGCCCCAGCATTTT.

This clonotype was observed once. The chain combines TRBV27 with TRBJ2-1; TRBD2 matches 11 bases. Germline loops: CDR1 MNHEY, CDR2 SMNVEV (reference sequence). The junction had 10 bases not matched to a gene; V was cut back by 8 bases and J by 7 bases. The CDR3 length is 15 residues. Here the CDR3 reads CASGLLAGEGNEQFF. DNA of the CDR3: TGTGCCAGCGGACTACTAGCGGGAGAAGGAAATGAGCAGTTCTTC.

This clonotype was observed a few times. The chain links TRBV12-3 or TRBV12-4 to TRBJ2-5; 8 bases map to TRBD2. The trim removed 5 bases at V and 11 bases at J, leaving 19 bases unmatched. This CDR3 is built from 16 residues. CDR3 DNA sequence: TGTGCCAGCAGTCCTCGCGGTAGCGGGACGGTATTAGGGCAGTACTTC. Translating gives CASSPRGSGTVLGQYF.

V is TRBV28 and J is TRBJ2-7; D may match TRBD1 or TRBD2 (5 bases each). V was shortened by 5 bases and J by 3 bases, with 14 bases between the two germline ends. Germline CDR1 is MDHEN and CDR2 is SYDVKM. The CDR3 spans 14 residues. The CDR3 nucleotides are TGTGCCAGCAGTACTTCCGGGACCGACTACGAGCAGTACTTC. Translating it yields CASSTSGTDYEQYF.

The V and J genes are TRBV3-1 and TRBJ2-7; D is perhaps TRBD1 (5 bases). The CDR3 spans 11 residues. The ends were cut back, 2 bases at V and 12 bases at J, with 11 bases in the middle. Per the germline V gene, CDR1 is LGHDT and CDR2 is YNNKEL (reference sequence). The CDR3 spells CASSQKGRAYF. CDR3 coding DNA: TGTGCCAGCAGCCAAAAAGGCAGGGCGTACTTC.

This clonotype was picked up many times. The rearrangement joins TRBV20-1 to TRBJ2-5, with D possibly TRBD2 on 6 matching bases. Trimming pared 6 bases from V and 5 bases from J, leaving 16 bases between. CDR1 and CDR2 (germline): DFQATT, SNEGSKA (reference sequence). The CDR3 length is 13 residues. CDR3 nucleotides: TGCAGTGCGCAGCTCTTGGCGGGGGAGACCCAGTACTTC. Amino acids: CSAQLLAGETQYF.

This chain joins TRBV5-5 and TRBJ1-2; D unclear. The CDR3 sequence is 11 residues long. V was trimmed by 4 bases and J by 12 bases, leaving 13 bases between them. The germline V gene encodes CDR1 SGHKS and CDR2 YYEKEE (reference sequence). CDR3: CASSPSVGHTF. CDR3 DNA sequence: TGTGCCAGCAGCCCCTCCGTGGGCCACACCTTC.